The 6 T cell receptor beta chains below were found in one sample sequenced in a study of regulatory T cells in long-lasting Graves disease. iRepertoire HTBI primers and Arm-PCR of CDR3 regions built TCR beta libraries. TCRdb reanalysed the multiplex PCR reads using MiXCR and keeps one entry per CDR3 protein. The sample holds over 650,000 distinct CDR3 sequences, 25% to 35% seen once. Time point described: persistent/refractory GD, antithyroid drugs over 5 years with positive TRAb. Isolated PBMC RNA provided the starting material for the TCR library. Sequencing was performed on peripheral blood mononuclear cells (PBMCs), taken when the disease was refractory, from a patient treated with antithyroid drugs. The source is a female donor with Graves disease.

This chain links TRBV5-6 with TRBJ2-5, with 7 positions matching TRBD2. From germline, CDR1 is SGHDT and CDR2 YYEEEE. V shed 1 base, J shed 5 bases, and the junction held 8 bases outside the gene matches. The CDR3 runs to 15 residues. The CDR3 nucleotides read TGTGCCAGCAGCTTGACTAGCGCCTTCCATGAGACCCAGTACTTC. Amino acid sequence: CASSLTSAFHETQYF.

This clonotype appeared a few times. This sequence joins TRBV19 and TRBJ1-1; TRBD1 matches at 7 bases. With 6 bases clipped from V and 2 bases from J, the junction kept 6 bases outside the gene matches. The germline V gene has CDR1 LNHDA and CDR2 SQIVND (reference sequence). CDR3 size: 14 residues. The CDR3 spells CASRTGQHNTEAFF. In DNA form, the CDR3 reads TGTGCCAGTAGGACGGGACAGCATAACACTGAAGCTTTCTTT.

V and J are TRBV4-1 and TRBJ1-5, with D unclear. This CDR3 region has 14 residues. Per the germline V gene, CDR1 is MGHRA and CDR2 is YSYEKL. Trimming pared 0 bases from V and 7 bases from J, leaving 10 bases between. The CDR3 protein is CASSQDSLLQPQHF. CDR3 nucleotides: TGCGCCAGCAGCCAAGATAGTCTCTTACAGCCCCAGCATTTT.

The J gene is TRBJ2-7, the V gene TRBV18; 9 bases map to TRBD2. Germline assignment: CDR1 KGHSH and CDR2 LQKENI. J was trimmed by 5 bases and V by 8 bases; bases with no gene match: 13. CDR3 size: 15 residues. The CDR3 bases are TGTGCCAGCCACCTTGGCCTAGCGGGATTCAACGAGCAGTACTTC. Translation: CASHLGLAGFNEQYF.

This sequence joins TRBV20-1 and TRBJ1-5; 7 bases align to TRBD1. The CDR3 is 15 residues long. CDR1 and CDR2 (germline): DFQATT, SNEGSKA (reference sequence). Trimming took 4 bases from V and 1 from J; bases not matched to a gene: 7. The CDR3 is CSATRGGPSNQPQHF. The CDR3 DNA follows: TGCAGTGCTACCAGGGGGGGGCCCAGCAATCAGCCCCAGCATTTT.

The J gene is TRBJ1-5, the V gene TRBV2; 7 positions agree with TRBD1. Losses at the gene ends were 7 bases for V and 2 bases for J; bases not matched to a gene: 8. Germline V lookup: CDR1 SNHLY, CDR2 FYNNEI. This CDR3 comprises 15 residues. CDR3 in DNA: TGTGCCAGCACCTCGGACAGGTTGGGCAATCAGCCCCAGCATTTT. It yields the protein CASTSDRLGNQPQHF.